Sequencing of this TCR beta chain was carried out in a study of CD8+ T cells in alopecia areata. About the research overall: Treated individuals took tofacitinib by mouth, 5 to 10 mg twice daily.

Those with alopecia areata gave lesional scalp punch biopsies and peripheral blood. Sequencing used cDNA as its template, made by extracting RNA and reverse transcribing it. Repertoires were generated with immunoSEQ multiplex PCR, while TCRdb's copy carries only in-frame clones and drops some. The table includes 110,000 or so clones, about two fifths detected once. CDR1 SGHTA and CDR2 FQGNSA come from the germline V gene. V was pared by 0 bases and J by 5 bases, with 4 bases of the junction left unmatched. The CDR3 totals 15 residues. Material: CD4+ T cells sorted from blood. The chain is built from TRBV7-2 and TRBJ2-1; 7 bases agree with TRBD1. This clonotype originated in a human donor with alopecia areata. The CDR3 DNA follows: TGTGCCAGCAGCTTAGCAGGGACAGACAACAATGAGCAGTTCTTC. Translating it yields CASSLAGTDNNEQFF.